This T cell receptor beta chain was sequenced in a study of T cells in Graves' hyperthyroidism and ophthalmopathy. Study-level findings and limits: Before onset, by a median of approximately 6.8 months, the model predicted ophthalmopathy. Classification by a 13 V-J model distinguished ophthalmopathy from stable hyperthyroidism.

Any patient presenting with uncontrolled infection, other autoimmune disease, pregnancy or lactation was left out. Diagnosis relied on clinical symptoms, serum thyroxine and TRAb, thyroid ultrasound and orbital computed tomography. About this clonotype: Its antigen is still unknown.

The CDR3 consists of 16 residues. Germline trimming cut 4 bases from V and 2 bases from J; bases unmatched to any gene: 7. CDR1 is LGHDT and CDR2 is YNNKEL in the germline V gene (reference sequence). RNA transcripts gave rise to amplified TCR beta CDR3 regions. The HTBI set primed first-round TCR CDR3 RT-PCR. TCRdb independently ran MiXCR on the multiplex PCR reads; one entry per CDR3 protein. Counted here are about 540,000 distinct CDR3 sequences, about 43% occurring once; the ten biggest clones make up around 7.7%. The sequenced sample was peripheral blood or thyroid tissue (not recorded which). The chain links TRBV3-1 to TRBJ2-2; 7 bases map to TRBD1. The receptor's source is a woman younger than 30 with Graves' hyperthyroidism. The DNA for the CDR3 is TGTGCCAGCAGCCCTCGGGGACAGACAAACACCGGGGAGCTGTTTTTT. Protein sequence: CASSPRGQTNTGELFF.